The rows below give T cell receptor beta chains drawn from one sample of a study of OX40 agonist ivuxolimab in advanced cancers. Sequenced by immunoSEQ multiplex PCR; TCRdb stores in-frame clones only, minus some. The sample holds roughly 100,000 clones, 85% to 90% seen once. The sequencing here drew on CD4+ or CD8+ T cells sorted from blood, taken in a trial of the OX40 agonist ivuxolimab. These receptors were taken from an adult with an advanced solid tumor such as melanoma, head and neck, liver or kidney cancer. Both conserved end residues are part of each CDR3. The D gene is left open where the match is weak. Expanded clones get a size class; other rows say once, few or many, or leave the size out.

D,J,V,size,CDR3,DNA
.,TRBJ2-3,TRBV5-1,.,CASSLMDPRENTQYF,TGCGCCAGCAGCTTAATGGATCCCCGAGAAAATACGCAGTATTTT
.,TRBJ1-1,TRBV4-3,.,CASSQEPITNTEAFF,TGCGCCAGCAGCCAAGAACCGATTACCAACACTGAAGCTTTCTTT
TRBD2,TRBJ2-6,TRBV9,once,CASSGRQGTSGSGANVLTF,TGTGCCAGCAGCGGTCGCCAGGGGACTAGCGGGTCTGGGGCCAACGTCCTGACTTTC
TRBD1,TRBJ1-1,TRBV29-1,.,CSVGGQGGEAFF,TGCAGCGTGGGGGGACAGGGCGGCGAAGCTTTCTTT
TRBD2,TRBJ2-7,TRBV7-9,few,CASSLGRFGGGPSYEQYF,TGTGCCAGCAGCTTAGGGCGGTTTGGCGGGGGACCTTCCTACGAGCAGTACTTC
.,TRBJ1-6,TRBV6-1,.,CASSSGARSPLHF,TGTGCCAGCAGCTCTGGTGCGCGGTCACCCCTCCACTTT
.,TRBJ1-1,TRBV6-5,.,CASSYGENTEAFF,TGTGCCAGCAGTTATGGGGAGAACACTGAAGCTTTCTTT
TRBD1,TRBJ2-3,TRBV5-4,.,CASSLDAGGAVDTQYF,TGTGCCAGCAGCTTGGATGCAGGGGGCGCCGTGGATACGCAGTATTTT
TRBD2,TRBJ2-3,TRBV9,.,CASSTRLAGGDTQYF,TGTGCCAGCAGCACCCGACTAGCGGGGGGGGATACGCAGTATTTT
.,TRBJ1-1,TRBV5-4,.,CASSLGGGHLNTEAFF,TGTGCCAGCAGCTTGGGGGGGGGACACCTGAACACTGAAGCTTTCTTT
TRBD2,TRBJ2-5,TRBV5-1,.,CASSLVGGQETQYF,TGCGCCAGCAGCTTGGTCGGGGGGCAAGAGACCCAGTACTTC
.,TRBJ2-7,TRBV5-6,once,CASSQHRSQNEQYF,TGTGCCAGCAGCCAACACAGGTCCCAGAACGAGCAGTACTTC
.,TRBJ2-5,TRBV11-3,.,CASSSSVGAWETQYF,TGTGCCAGCAGCTCTTCAGTCGGGGCGTGGGAGACCCAGTACTTC
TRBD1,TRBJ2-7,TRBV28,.,CASSPGQGRYEQYF,TGTGCCAGCAGTCCGGGACAGGGCCGCTACGAGCAGTACTTC
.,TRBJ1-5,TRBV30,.,CAWSAGPSIQPQHF,TGTGCCTGGAGCGCCGGGCCTTCAATTCAGCCCCAGCATTTT
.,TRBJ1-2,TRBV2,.,CASKGQAHISYGYTF,TGTGCCAGCAAGGGGCAGGCCCACATTAGCTATGGCTACACCTTC
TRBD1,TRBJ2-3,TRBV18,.,CASSPQGALGTDTQYF,TGTGCCAGCTCACCACAGGGGGCGCTGGGCACAGATACGCAGTATTTT
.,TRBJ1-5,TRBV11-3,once,CASSLIEGHDRPRPQHF,TGTGCCAGCAGCTTGATAGAGGGACATGACCGGCCGCGGCCCCAGCATTTT
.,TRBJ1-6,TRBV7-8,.,CASSPMTGNNYNSPLHF,TGTGCCAGCAGCCCGATGACAGGCAACAACTATAATTCACCCCTCCACTTT
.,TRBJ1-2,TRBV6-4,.,CASSHPRTDNFYGYTF,TGTGCCAGCAGCCATCCCAGGACAGATAACTTCTATGGCTACACCTTC
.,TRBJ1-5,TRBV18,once,CASSPPSGSGQPQHF,TGTGCCAGCTCACCACCCTCAGGGTCGGGTCAGCCCCAGCATTTT
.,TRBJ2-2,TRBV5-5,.,CASSLQAPGELFF,TGTGCCAGCAGCTTGCAAGCTCCCGGGGAGCTGTTTTTT
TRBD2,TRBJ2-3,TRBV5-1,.,CASSLAGGLTDTQYF,TGCGCCAGCAGCTTAGCGGGGGGGCTCACAGATACGCAGTATTTT
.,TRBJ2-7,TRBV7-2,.,CASSLEGHSYEQYF,TGTGCCAGCAGCTTAGAGGGACACTCCTACGAGCAGTACTTC
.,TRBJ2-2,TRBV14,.,CASSQGQRNTGELFF,TGTGCCAGCAGCCAAGGACAGCGGAACACCGGGGAGCTGTTTTTT
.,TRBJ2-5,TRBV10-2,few,CASIPGETQYF,TGCGCCAGCATTCCAGGGGAGACCCAGTACTTC
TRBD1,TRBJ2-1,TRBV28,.,CASSLSQGFHNEQFF,TGTGCCAGCAGTTTGTCACAGGGGTTCCACAATGAGCAGTTCTTC
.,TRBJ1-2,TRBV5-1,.,CASSLGAPSNYGYTF,TGCGCCAGCAGCTTGGGGGCCCCTTCTAACTATGGCTACACCTTC
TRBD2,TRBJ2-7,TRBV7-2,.,CASSRTGTSVMGEQYF,TGTGCCAGCAGCAGAACCGGGACTAGCGTTATGGGCGAGCAGTACTTC
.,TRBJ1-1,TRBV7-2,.,CASSLLDSQTTFF,TGTGCCAGCAGCTTACTAGACAGCCAGACGACTTTCTTT
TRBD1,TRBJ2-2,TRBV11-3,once,CASSRGGTGGNGELFF,TGTGCCAGCAGCCGCGGCGGGACAGGGGGTAACGGGGAGCTGTTTTTT